This is a list of T cell receptor beta chains from one sample in a study of shared clonotypes between healthy human individuals. TCRdb's copy holds only in-frame clones and misses some; the assay was immunoSEQ multiplex PCR. The table shows hundreds of thousands of clones, with roughly 70% occurring only once. The sequenced sample consisted of memory CD4+ T cells sorted from blood. These TCRs come from a woman in her thirties in good health. Each CDR3 is given with its conserved first and last residue. A D gene is named only where the DNA matches it firmly. A row's size may be missing; if present it is once, few, many or a size class.

>TRBV27|TRBD1|TRBJ2-7|-
CASSSARTGAREQYF
TGTGCCAGCAGTTCAGCCCGGACAGGGGCGAGAGAGCAGTACTTC
>TRBV19|-|TRBJ1-1|-
CASSRVTEAFF
TGTGCCAGTAGTAGGGTCACTGAAGCTTTCTTT
>TRBV19|TRBD2|TRBJ2-1|-
CASSTAGLAENNEQFF
TGTGCCAGTAGTACGGCGGGACTAGCGGAAAACAATGAGCAGTTCTTC
>TRBV2|-|TRBJ1-2|few
CASSERGENYGYTF
TGTGCCAGCAGTGAACGGGGGGAGAACTATGGCTACACCTTC
>TRBV7-9|-|TRBJ1-2|-
CASSPDGGLPSRYGYTF
TGTGCCAGCAGCCCAGATGGGGGACTCCCATCGAGATATGGCTACACCTTC
>TRBV6-1|TRBD1|TRBJ2-3|-
CASVDRGRTDTQYF
TGTGCCAGCGTGGACAGGGGGCGGACAGATACGCAGTATTTT
>TRBV7-9|TRBD1|TRBJ2-5|-
CASSARDRRQETQYF
TGTGCCAGCAGCGCCCGGGACAGGAGACAAGAGACCCAGTACTTC
>TRBV19|TRBD1|TRBJ1-1|-
CASRDRQGLTEAFF
TGTGCCAGTAGGGATCGACAGGGGCTTACTGAAGCTTTCTTT
>TRBV18|TRBD2|TRBJ2-7|-
CASSTAGTSGYEQYF
TGTGCCAGCTCCACAGCAGGGACTAGCGGATACGAGCAGTACTTC
>TRBV6-1|-|TRBJ1-4|-
CASSPSFDEKLFF
TGTGCCAGCAGTCCCTCCTTTGATGAAAAACTGTTTTTT
>TRBV6-5|-|TRBJ2-7|many
CASSQGMGLPWEQYF
TGTGCCAGCAGCCAGGGGATGGGACTCCCTTGGGAGCAGTACTTC
>TRBV4-3|-|TRBJ1-1|once
CASSQDSRAFF
TGCGCCAGCAGCCAAGACTCTAGGGCTTTCTTT
>TRBV9|-|TRBJ2-2|-
CASSVDNHGELFF
TGTGCCAGCAGTGTAGATAACCACGGGGAGCTGTTTTTT
>TRBV18|TRBD1|TRBJ1-3|once
CASSPTGTGNTIYF
TGTGCCAGCTCACCGACAGGGACTGGAAACACCATATATTTT
>TRBV6-5|TRBD1|TRBJ2-1|-
CASSYSGTGGYEQFF
TGTGCCAGCAGTTATTCCGGGACAGGGGGATATGAGCAGTTCTTC
>TRBV6-5|-|TRBJ2-6|-
CASWRSGANVLTF
TGTGCCAGCTGGAGGTCTGGGGCCAACGTCCTGACTTTC
>TRBV30|-|TRBJ1-2|-
CACPRDGYTF
TGTGCCTGCCCTAGGGATGGCTACACCTTC
>TRBV28|-|TRBJ1-5|few
CASSYPRSNQPQHF
TGTGCCAGCAGTTACCCCCGCAGCAATCAGCCCCAGCATTTT
>TRBV5-1|-|TRBJ1-1|few
CASSLDREGTEAFF
TGCGCCAGCAGCTTGGACAGGGAGGGAACTGAAGCTTTCTTT
>TRBV4-2|TRBD2|TRBJ2-7|-
CASSQEGGRDEQYF
TGTGCCAGCAGCCAAGAAGGCGGGAGAGACGAGCAGTACTTC
>TRBV19|TRBD1|TRBJ1-5|-
CASSITGGNQPQHF
TGTGCCAGTAGTATTACAGGGGGCAATCAGCCCCAGCATTTT
>TRBV5-8|-|TRBJ1-2|-
CASSLVGGTTGRFNGYTF
TGTGCCAGCAGCTTGGTAGGTGGGACGACAGGAAGATTTAATGGCTACACCTTC
>TRBV7-3|-|TRBJ1-1|-
CASSPYYNTEAFF
TGTGCCAGCAGCCCCTACTATAACACTGAAGCTTTCTTT
>TRBV11-2|-|TRBJ2-6|-
CASTRGSGANVLTF
TGTGCCAGCACCAGAGGATCTGGGGCCAACGTCCTGACTTTC
>TRBV5-1|-|TRBJ1-1|-
CASKRTGNTEAFF
TGCGCCAGCAAAAGGACTGGGAACACTGAAGCTTTCTTT
>TRBV7-2|-|TRBJ2-1|-
CASSPQRDSAQFF
TGTGCCAGCAGCCCCCAAAGGGACTCAGCCCAGTTCTTC
>TRBV5-1|-|TRBJ2-1|few
CASSGGRPYNEQFF
TGCGCCAGCAGCGGGGGGCGACCCTACAATGAGCAGTTCTTC
>TRBV27|-|TRBJ2-1|once
CASSTDYYNEQFF
TGTGCCAGCAGTACCGACTACTACAATGAGCAGTTCTTC
>TRBV5-1|-|TRBJ2-1|-
CASSSGAGLYNEQFF
TGCGCCAGCAGTTCCGGGGCGGGATTATACAATGAGCAGTTCTTC
>TRBV21-1|-|TRBJ2-1|-
CAGLHRDRDRASNNEQFF
TGTGCCGGACTACACCGGGACAGGGATCGGGCATCTAACAATGAGCAGTTCTTC
>TRBV5-1|TRBD1|TRBJ2-1|-
CASSFGDRDYNEQFF
TGCGCCAGCAGCTTTGGGGACAGGGACTACAATGAGCAGTTCTTC
>TRBV7-8|-|TRBJ2-7|-
CASSRGGRYEQYF
TGTGCCAGCAGCCGGGGTGGGAGATACGAGCAGTACTTC
>TRBV5-1|-|TRBJ2-4|once
CASSLGAGEGQNIQYF
TGCGCCAGCAGCTTGGGGGCAGGGGAAGGCCAAAACATTCAGTACTTC
>TRBV19|-|TRBJ1-1|few
CASSRSVVMAEAFF
TGTGCCAGTAGTAGGTCGGTGGTGATGGCTGAAGCTTTCTTT
>TRBV28|TRBD1|TRBJ1-5|-
CASRGGTGQGQPQHF
TGTGCCAGCAGGGGAGGGACAGGGCAGGGTCAGCCCCAGCATTTT
>TRBV7-9|-|TRBJ2-7|-
CASSLPDRAGQYF
TGTGCCAGCAGCCTCCCCGATAGGGCGGGACAATACTTC
>TRBV13|-|TRBJ2-7|few
CASSLYHEQYF
TGTGCCAGCAGTTTGTACCACGAGCAGTACTTC
>TRBV18|-|TRBJ1-2|-
CASSPGGWDYGYTF
TGTGCCAGCTCACCAGGGGGTTGGGACTATGGCTACACCTTC